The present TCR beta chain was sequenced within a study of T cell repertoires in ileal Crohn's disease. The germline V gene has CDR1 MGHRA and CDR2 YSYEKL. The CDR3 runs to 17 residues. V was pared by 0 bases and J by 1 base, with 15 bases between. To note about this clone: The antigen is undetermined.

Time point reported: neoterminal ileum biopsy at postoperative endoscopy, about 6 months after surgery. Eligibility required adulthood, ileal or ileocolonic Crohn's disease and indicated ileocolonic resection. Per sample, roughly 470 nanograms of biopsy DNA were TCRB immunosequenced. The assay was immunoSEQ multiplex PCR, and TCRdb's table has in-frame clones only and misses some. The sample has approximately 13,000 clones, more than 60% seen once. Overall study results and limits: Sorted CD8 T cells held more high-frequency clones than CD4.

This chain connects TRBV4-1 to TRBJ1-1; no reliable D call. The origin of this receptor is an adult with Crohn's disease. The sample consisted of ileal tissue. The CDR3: CASSQDPNNRRNTEAFF. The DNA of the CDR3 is TGCGCCAGCAGCCAAGATCCGAACAACAGACGGAACACTGAAGCTTTCTTT.